This record looks at one T cell receptor (beta chain) sequence and its context. Its antigen is currently unknown. This sample was included in a study of glioma-infiltrating T cells after dendritic cell vaccination. Overall study: Between about 2003 and 2013, patients got autologous tumor lysate-pulsed dendritic cell vaccines. Study conclusions and caveats: Only a small number of patients had complete blood and tumor samples.

TCRB CDR3 was amplified from 2 ug genomic DNA or less. The PCR used 60 V beta and 13 J beta primers. Profiled with immunoSEQ multiplex PCR; TCRdb holds only in-frame clones, not every one. Of 90,000 to 110,000 clones in the sample, 90% are singletons; the top ten hold approximately 3%. Described time point: after dendritic cell vaccination, including at tumor progression/relapse. The CDR3 has 14 residues. V was pared by 2 bases and J by 4 bases, with 9 bases between. The germline V gene encodes CDR1 KGHSH and CDR2 LQKENI. This receptor was obtained from a human donor with glioblastoma. This rearrangement joins TRBV18 to TRBJ1-3; D is unresolved. Sequenced here: blood, sampled after dendritic cell vaccination. The CDR3 is CASSPDFLGNTIYF. The CDR3 DNA sequence: TGTGCCAGCTCACCAGACTTTTTAGGAAACACCATATATTTT.